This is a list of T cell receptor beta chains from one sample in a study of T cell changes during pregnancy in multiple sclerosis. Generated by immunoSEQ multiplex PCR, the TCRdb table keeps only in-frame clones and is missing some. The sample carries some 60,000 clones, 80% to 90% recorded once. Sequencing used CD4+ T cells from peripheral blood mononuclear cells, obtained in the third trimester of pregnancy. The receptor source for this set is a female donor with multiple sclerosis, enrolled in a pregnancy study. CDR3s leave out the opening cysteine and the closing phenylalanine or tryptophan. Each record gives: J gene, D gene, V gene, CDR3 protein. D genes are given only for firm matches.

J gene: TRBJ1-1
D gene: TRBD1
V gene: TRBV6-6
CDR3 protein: ASSYTGGIMNTEAF

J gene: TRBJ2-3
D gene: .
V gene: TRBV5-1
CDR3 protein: ASNQGGTDTQY

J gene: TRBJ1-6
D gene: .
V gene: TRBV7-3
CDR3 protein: ASSLSRGLRNSPLH

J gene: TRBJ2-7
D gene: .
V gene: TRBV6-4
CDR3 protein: ASSVQYQDYEQY

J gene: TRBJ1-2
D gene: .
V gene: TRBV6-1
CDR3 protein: ASSEGMTTMSLRVNYGYT

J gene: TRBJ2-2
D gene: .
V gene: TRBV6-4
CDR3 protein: ASSERESGELF

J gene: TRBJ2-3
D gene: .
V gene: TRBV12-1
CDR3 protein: ASSLKYESGTPYTDTQY

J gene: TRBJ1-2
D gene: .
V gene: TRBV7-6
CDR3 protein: ASSLAPSTSNYGYT

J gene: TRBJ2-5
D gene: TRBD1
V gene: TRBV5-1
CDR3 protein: ASSLQGAVETQY

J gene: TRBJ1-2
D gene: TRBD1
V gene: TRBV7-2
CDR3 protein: ASSLEHYGGQGRRGYT

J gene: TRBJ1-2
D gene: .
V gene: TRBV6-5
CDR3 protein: ASSYESAVGYGYT

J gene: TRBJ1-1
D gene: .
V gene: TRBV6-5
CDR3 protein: ASSYSIGPGDTEAF

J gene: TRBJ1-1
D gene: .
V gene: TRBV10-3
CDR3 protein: AISERQAVNTEAF

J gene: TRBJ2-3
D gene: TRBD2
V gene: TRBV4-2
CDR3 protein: ASSQVTSGRGQY

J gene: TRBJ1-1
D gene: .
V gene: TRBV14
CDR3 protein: ASSHGRSTEAF

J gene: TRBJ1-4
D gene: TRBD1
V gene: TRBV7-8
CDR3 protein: ASSSKRDRNEKLF

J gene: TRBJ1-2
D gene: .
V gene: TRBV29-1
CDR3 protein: SVGRGGYGYT

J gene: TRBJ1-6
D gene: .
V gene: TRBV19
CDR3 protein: ASRVGHLNSPLH

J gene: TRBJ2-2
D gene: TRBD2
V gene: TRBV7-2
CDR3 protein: ASSLGTSGGTGAGELF

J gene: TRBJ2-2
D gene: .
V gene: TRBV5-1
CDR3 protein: ASGRGSGELF

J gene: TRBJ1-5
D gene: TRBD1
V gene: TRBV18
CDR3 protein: ASSLTGTGNQPQH

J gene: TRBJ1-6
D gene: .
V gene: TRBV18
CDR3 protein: ASSPGREENLPLH

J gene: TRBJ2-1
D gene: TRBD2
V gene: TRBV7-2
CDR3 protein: ASSFQGPGGDEQF

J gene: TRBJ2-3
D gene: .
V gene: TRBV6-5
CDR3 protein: ASRESMSTDTQY

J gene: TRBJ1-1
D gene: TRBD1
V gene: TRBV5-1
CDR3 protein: ASSRDRVGLNTEAF

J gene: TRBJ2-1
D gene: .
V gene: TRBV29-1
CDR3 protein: SVGHGSSYNEQF

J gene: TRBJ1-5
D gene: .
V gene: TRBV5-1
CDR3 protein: ASSLAGNQPQH

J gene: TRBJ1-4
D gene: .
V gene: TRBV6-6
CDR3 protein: ASRHYRTQGSEKLF

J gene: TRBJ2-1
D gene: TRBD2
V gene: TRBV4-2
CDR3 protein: ASSQPGPSGRAVEQF

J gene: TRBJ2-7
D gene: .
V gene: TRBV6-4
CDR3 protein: ASTYWTANTYEQY

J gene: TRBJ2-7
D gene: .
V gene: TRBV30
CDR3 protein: AWSTSYEQY

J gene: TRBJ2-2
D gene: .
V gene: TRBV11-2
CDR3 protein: ASSSSRGVSGELF

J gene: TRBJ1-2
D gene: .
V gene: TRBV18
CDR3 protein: ASQINRDEGYT

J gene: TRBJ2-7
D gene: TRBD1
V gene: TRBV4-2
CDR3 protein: ASSQEGQGPYEQY

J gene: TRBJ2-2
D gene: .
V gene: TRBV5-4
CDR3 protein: ASSLTGDRGELF

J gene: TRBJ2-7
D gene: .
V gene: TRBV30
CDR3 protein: ALTGPGSYEQY

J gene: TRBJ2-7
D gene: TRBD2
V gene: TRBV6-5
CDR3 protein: ASRPSGGTYEQY

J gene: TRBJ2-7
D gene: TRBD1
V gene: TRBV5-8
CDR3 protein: ASSATGTFSSYEQY

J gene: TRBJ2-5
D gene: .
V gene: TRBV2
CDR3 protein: ASATGSQETQY

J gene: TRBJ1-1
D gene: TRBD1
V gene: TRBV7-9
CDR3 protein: ASSSGQGDTEAF

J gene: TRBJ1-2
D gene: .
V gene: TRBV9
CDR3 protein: ASSPRGGASVYGYT

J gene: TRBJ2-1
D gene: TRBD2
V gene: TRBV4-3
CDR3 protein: ASSHGTSGGPKF

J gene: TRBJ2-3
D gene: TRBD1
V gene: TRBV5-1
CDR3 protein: ASSLTGQGRTDTQY

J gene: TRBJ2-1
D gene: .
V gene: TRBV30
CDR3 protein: AWSVMGAWQF

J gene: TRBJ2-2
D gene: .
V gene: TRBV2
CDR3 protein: ASSENSRNTGELF

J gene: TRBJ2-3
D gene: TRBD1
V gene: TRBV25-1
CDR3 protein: ASREGTGGKDTQY

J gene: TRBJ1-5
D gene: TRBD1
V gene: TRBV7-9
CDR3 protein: ASSATGDQPQH

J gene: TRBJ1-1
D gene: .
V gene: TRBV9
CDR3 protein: ASSVGPTANTEAF

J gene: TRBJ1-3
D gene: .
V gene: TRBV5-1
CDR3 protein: ASSLASSGNTIY

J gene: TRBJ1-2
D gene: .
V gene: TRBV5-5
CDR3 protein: ASSVRRDSSFYGYT

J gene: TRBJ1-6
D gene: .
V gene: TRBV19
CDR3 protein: ASSIDGSLNNSPLH

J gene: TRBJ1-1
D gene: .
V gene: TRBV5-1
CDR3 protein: ASQRASMNTEAF

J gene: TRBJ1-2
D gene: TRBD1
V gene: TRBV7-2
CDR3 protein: ASSNRGLYGYT

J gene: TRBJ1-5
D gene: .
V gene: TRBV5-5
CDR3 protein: ASSPGQFNQPQH

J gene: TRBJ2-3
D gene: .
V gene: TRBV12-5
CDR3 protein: ASGLPSSGQEGESTDTQY

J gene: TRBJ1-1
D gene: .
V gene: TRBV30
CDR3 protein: AWTEGTDMNTEAF

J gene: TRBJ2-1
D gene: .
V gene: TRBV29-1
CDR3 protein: SVGTPHSYNEQF